The clone carrying this T cell receptor beta chain was picked up a small number of times. No antigen is known for it. Generated by immunoSEQ multiplex PCR, the TCRdb table keeps only in-frame clones and is missing some. The table lists about 69,000 clones, 75% to 95% of them singletons. Baseline was the first blood sampling point, followed by cycle 4 day 1 and cycle 7 day 1. The sample comes from a study of OX40 agonist ivuxolimab in advanced cancers. Study overall: Males comprised over 80% of the group, whose mean age was around 62 years (range roughly 23 to 90).

Study-wide points: At doses 0.1 to 3.0 mg/kg, CD4+ and CD8+ clones expanded. Several nonresponders also turned out to have low normalized T-cell clonal expansion.

The sample consisted of CD4+ or CD8+ T cells sorted from blood, taken in a trial of the OX40 agonist ivuxolimab. This receptor was taken from an adult with an advanced solid tumor such as melanoma, head and neck, liver or kidney cancer.

The CDR3 region is CASSPHTGQAHQETQYF. Here the CDR3 DNA reads TGTGCCAGCAGCCCCCACACGGGACAGGCCCATCAAGAGACCCAGTACTTC. This sequence joins TRBV5-6 and TRBJ2-5; 8 bases are a match to TRBD1. The CDR3 is 17 residues long. CDR1 and CDR2 from the germline V gene are SGHDT and YYEEEE. With V trimmed by 4 bases and J by 2 bases, 13 bases remained unmatched.